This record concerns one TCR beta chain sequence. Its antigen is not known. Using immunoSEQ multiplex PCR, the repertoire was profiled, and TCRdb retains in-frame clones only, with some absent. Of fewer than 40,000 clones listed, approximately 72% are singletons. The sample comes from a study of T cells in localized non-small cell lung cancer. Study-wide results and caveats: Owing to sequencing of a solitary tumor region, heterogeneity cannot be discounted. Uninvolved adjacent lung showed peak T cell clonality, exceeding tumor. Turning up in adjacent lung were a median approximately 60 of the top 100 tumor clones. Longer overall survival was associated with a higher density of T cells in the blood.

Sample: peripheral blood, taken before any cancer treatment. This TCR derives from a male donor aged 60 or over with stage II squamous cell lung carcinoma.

The CDR3 DNA is TGTGCCAGCAGCTTGGCGGGGGATTTCTACAATGAGCAGTTCTTC. Translated, it gives CASSLAGDFYNEQFF. The gene calls are TRBV5-4 and TRBJ2-1; D might be TRBD2 (6 bases). V lost 0 bases to trimming and J lost 3 bases, with 10 bases between them. The CDR3 is 15 amino acids. The germline V gene encodes CDR1 SGHNT and CDR2 YYREEE (reference sequence). The entire variable domain, with the rest obtained from reference TRBV5-4 and TRBJ2-1, is as follows: ETGVTQSPTHLIKTRGQQVTLRCSSQSGHNTVSWYQQALGQGPQFIFQYYREEENGRGNFPPRFSGLQFPNYSSELNVNALELDDSALYLCASSLAGDFYNEQFFGPGTRLTVL.